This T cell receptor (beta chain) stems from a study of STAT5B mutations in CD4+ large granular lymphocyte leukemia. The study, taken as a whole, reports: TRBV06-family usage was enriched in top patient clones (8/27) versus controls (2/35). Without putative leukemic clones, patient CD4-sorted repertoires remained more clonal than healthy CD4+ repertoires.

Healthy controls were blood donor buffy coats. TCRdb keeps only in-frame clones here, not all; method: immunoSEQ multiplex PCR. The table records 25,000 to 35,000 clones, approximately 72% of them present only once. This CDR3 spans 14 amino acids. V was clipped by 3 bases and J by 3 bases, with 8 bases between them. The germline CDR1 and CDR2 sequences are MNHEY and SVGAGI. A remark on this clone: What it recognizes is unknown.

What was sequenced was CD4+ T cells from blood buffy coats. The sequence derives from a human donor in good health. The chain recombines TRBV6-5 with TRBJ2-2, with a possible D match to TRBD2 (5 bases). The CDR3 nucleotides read TGTGCCAGCAGTTATTGGGGAGACACCGGGGAGCTGTTTTTT. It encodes CASSYWGDTGELFF.